The 5 T cell receptor beta chains listed next were all sequenced from one sample in a study of cytomegalovirus exposure and HLA in healthy donors. The PCR used 60 Vbeta and 13 Jbeta primers. TCRdb's copy holds only in-frame clones and misses some; the assay was immunoSEQ multiplex PCR. Of about 120,000 clones in the sample, 65% to 80% were seen once. Sequenced sample: PBMCs. The receptors here all came from a man aged 18 to 30 in good health and CMV-seropositive.

The V call is TRBV25-1, the J call TRBJ1-2, with D possibly matching TRBD1 (6 bases). Trimming took 2 bases from V and 6 from J, leaving 16 bases between them. CDR1 MGHDK and CDR2 SYGVNS come from the germline V gene. The CDR3 loop spans 15 amino acids. For the CDR3, the DNA is TGTGCCAGCAGTGAAGAAGGGGACACCCTAAATGGCTACACCTTC. Translation gives CASSEEGDTLNGYTF.

This clone was detected a few times. The CDR3 is CASTRQGTLAGELFF. The CDR3 DNA reads as TGTGCCAGCACCCGACAGGGGACGCTGGCCGGGGAGCTGTTTTTT. The chain employs TRBV6-1 and TRBJ2-2, with TRBD1 matching over 8 bases. This CDR3 contains 15 residues. Germline lookup yields CDR1 MNHNS and CDR2 SASEGT. Trimming cost V 7 bases and J 6 bases; bases outside gene matches: 10.

This clone was seen a few times. The rearrangement joins TRBV18 to TRBJ2-7, with TRBD1 identical over 7 bases. V gave up 3 bases and J gave up 5 bases; unmatched junction bases: 7. This CDR3 has 14 residues. CDR1 is KGHSH, CDR2 LQKENI, per germline. Written as DNA, the CDR3 is TGTGCCAGCTCACCCGCGACAGGGCCCAACGAGCAGTACTTC. It is translated as CASSPATGPNEQYF.

CDR3 sequence (DNA): TGTGCCAGCACCCCCCAGACAGGGGGGGGAATCGCTGAAGCTTTCTTT. Protein: CASTPQTGGGIAEAFF. The chain carries TRBV25-1 and TRBJ1-1; 9 positions agree with TRBD1. Looked up from germline, CDR1 is MGHDK and CDR2 is SYGVNS. The CDR3 spans 16 residues. J lost 6 bases, V lost 7 bases, and 15 bases had no gene match.

This clone appeared a few times. The chain links TRBV18 to TRBJ2-1, with TRBD1 identical over 7 bases. V dropped 4 bases and J dropped 7; count of bases not matched to a gene: 1. The CDR3 has 12 residues. CDR1 is KGHSH and CDR2 is LQKENI in the germline V gene. As DNA, the CDR3 is TGTGCCAGCTCACTCAGGGGGAATGAGCAGTTCTTC. Translation: CASSLRGNEQFF.